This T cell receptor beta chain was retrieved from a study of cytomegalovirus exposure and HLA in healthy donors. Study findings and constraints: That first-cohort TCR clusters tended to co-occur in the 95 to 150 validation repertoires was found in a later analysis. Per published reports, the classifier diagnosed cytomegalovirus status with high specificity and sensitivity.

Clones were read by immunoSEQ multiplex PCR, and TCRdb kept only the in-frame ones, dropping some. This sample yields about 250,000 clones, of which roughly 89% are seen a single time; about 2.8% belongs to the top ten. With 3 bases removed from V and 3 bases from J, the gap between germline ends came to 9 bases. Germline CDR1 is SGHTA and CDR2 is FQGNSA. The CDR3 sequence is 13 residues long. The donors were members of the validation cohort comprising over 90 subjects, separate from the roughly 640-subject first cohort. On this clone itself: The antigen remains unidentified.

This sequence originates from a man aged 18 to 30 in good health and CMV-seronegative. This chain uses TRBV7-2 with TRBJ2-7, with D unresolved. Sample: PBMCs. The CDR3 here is CASSLWNYYEQYF. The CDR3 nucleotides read TGTGCCAGCAGCTTGTGGAACTACTACGAGCAGTACTTC. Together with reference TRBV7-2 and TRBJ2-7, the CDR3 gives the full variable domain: GAGVSQSPSNKVTEKGKDVELRCDPISGHTALYWYRQSLGQGLEFLIYFQGNSAPDKSGLPSDRFSAERTGGSVSTLTIQRTQQEDSAVYLCASSLWNYYEQYFGPGTRLTVT.